These 27 T cell receptor beta chains were sequenced from one sample in a study of T cell repertoires in cytomegalovirus infection. From the reads, TCRdb called clonotypes with MiXCR, one entry per CDR3 protein. The sample yields 350,000 to 550,000 distinct CDR3 sequences, approximately 31% seen once. Sequencing was done on a sample of PBMCs. The receptor set was obtained from a human donor in good health (CMV status not recorded). Some clones in this sample may be carry-over from other donors' samples.

This clonotype showed up just a few times. This rearrangement joins TRBV13 to TRBJ1-2; TRBD1 is a possible D gene (6 bases). CDR3 length: 14 residues. V shed 5 bases and J shed 4 bases, with 14 bases lying between them. Germline V gives CDR1 PRHDT, CDR2 FYEKMQ (reference sequence). CDR3 nucleotides: TGTGCCAGCAGCACGCAGGGGACTTTCTATGGCTACACCTTC. Residues: CASSTQGTFYGYTF. Full variable domain (remainder filled in from reference TRBV13 and TRBJ1-2): AAGVIQSPRHLIKEKRETATLKCYPIPRHDTVYWYQQGPGQDPQFLISFYEKMQSDKGSIPDRFSAQQFSDYHSELNMSSLELGDSALYFCASSTQGTFYGYTFGSGTRLTVV.

The V and J genes are TRBV28 and TRBJ2-5; 7 nucleotides match TRBD1. J gave up 3 bases and V 0 bases, and 7 bases lay outside the gene matches. The CDR3 totals 16 residues. Germline assignment: CDR1 MDHEN and CDR2 SYDVKM. The CDR3: CASSLWENTGEETQYF. The DNA for the CDR3 is TGTGCCAGCAGTTTATGGGAGAACACAGGGGAAGAGACCCAGTACTTC. The full variable domain, rest sourced from reference TRBV28 and TRBJ2-5, is DVKVTQSSRYLVKRTGEKVFLECVQDMDHENMFWYRQDPGLGLRLIYFSYDVKMKEKGDIPEGYSVSREKKERFSLILESASTNQTSMYLCASSLWENTGEETQYFGPGTRLLVL.

This clonotype has a single count. One end of the junction does not line up with germline, which may come from a read error. The CDR3 region is CAISQEQGARGYGYTF. CDR3 DNA: TGCGCCATCAGCCAAGAACAGGGGGCGAGGGGATATGGCTACACCTTC. J is TRBJ1-2 and V is TRBV4-3, with 9 bases matching TRBD1. The germline V gene encodes CDR1 LGHNA and CDR2 YSLEER. The length of the CDR3 is 16 residues.

The gene calls are TRBV4-1 and TRBJ1-2; a weak D match, TRBD1 (6 bases). The germline V gene encodes CDR1 MGHRA and CDR2 YSYEKL. This CDR3 spans 16 amino acids. Trimming took 0 bases from V and 2 from J, leaving 13 bases between them. CDR3 loop: CASSQDQGGTNYGYTF. The CDR3 coding sequence is TGCGCCAGCAGCCAAGATCAAGGGGGGACAAACTATGGCTACACCTTC.

This clonotype was seen more than once but under ten times. The chain couples TRBV7-9 to TRBJ2-3; a possible D gene is TRBD2 (6 bases). The CDR3 sequence is 16 residues long. The germline V gene encodes CDR1 SEHNR and CDR2 FQNEAQ (reference sequence). Trimming shortened V by 5 bases and J by 3 bases, and 18 bases separated the two germline ends. CDR3 in amino acids: CASSPPGMGTTDTQYF. The CDR3 nucleotides read TGTGCCAGCAGCCCCCCGGGTATGGGGACTACAGATACGCAGTATTTT.

This chain links TRBV6-2 or TRBV6-3 with TRBJ2-1, with 11 bases that match TRBD2. The CDR3 has 20 amino acids. Germline assignment: CDR1 MNHEY and CDR2 SVGEGT. Trimming took 1 base from V and 1 from J; bases not matched to a gene: 12. The CDR3 nucleotides read TGTGCCAGCAGTTACTTCATCACTAGCGGGGGCCCCCCTTCCTACAATGAGCAGTTCTTC. Protein sequence: CASSYFITSGGPPSYNEQFF.

This clonotype was seen a handful of times. This rearrangement joins TRBV12-3 or TRBV12-4 to TRBJ2-5; 7 bases align to TRBD2. This CDR3 contains 14 residues. V shed 3 bases and J 3 bases; nucleotides not matched to a gene: 4. CDR3 coding DNA: TGTGCCAGCAGTTTTGGAGCGGGGAAAGAGACCCAGTACTTC. It encodes CASSFGAGKETQYF.

This clonotype showed up just once. This chain links TRBV4-1 with TRBJ2-3; D is ambiguous. V was trimmed by 0 bases and J by 0 bases, leaving 13 bases between them. CDR1 is MGHRA and CDR2 is YSYEKL in the germline V gene. This CDR3 comprises 17 residues. The CDR3 protein is CASSQEGRSRSTDTQYF. CDR3 sequence (DNA): TGCGCCAGCAGCCAAGAAGGCAGGTCCAGAAGCACAGATACGCAGTATTTT.

This clonotype was counted only a few times. This chain joins TRBV18 and TRBJ2-7; D may be TRBD1 or TRBD2 (6 bases each). Looked up from germline, CDR1 is KGHSH and CDR2 is LQKENI. There are 16 residues in the CDR3. Trimming stripped 3 bases from V and 0 bases from J, with 15 bases between. The DNA of the CDR3 is TGTGCCAGCTCACCCGCCGGGGGCCTCAGCTCCTACGAGCAGTACTTC. This gives the protein CASSPAGGLSSYEQYF.

The rearrangement joins TRBV20-1 to TRBJ1-2; D is uncertain. CDR3 size: 11 residues. Germline loops: CDR1 DFQATT, CDR2 SNEGSKA (reference sequence). V was cut by 3 bases and J by 7 bases, with 9 bases left in between. The CDR3 DNA reads TGCAGTGCTAGTTGGGAGTCTGGCTACACCTTC. Protein sequence: CSASWESGYTF.

This clonotype occurred a few times. The chain joins TRBV27 to TRBJ1-6; the D is unclear. Germline values: CDR1 MNHEY, CDR2 SMNVEV (reference sequence). This CDR3 is built from 13 residues. V was pared by 2 bases and J by 13 bases, with 12 bases between. In DNA form, the CDR3 reads TGTGCCAGCAGTTTAACCCTTGGGGAGCCCCTCCACTTT. Its protein product is CASSLTLGEPLHF.

This clonotype showed up many times. A clone one base away is much larger, so this may be a read error. The V and J genes are TRBV7-2 and TRBJ1-1, with TRBD1 as a possible D gene (5 bases). Germline lookup yields CDR1 SGHTA and CDR2 FQGNSA. CDR3 size: 13 residues. Trimming took 1 base from V and 4 from J, leaving 7 bases between them. As DNA, the CDR3 is TGTGCCAGCAGCTTAGGAGGGACCACTGAAGCTTTCTTT. Its protein is CASSLGGTTEAFF.

This clonotype was detected many times. This rearrangement joins TRBV12-3 or TRBV12-4 to TRBJ1-1, with D unclear. This CDR3 is built from 14 residues. V lost 6 bases and J 4 bases, leaving 15 bases between the germline ends. The CDR3 loop is CASRGDPVGTEAFF. The CDR3 DNA follows: TGTGCCAGCAGGGGAGACCCGGTAGGCACTGAAGCTTTCTTT.

There are a few counts of this clonotype. The rearrangement uses TRBV29-1 and TRBJ2-2, with a weak D call TRBD1 (6 bases). Germline CDR1 reads SQVTM; CDR2 reads ANQGSEA. V was clipped by 1 base and J by 0 bases, with 15 bases between them. The CDR3 length is 17 residues. The CDR3 region is CSVEGPRTDTNTGELFF. The CDR3 DNA sequence: TGCAGCGTTGAAGGACCCCGGACAGATACGAACACCGGGGAGCTGTTTTTT.

The sample holds a few counts of this clonotype. The genes are TRBV5-1 and TRBJ2-3; TRBD2 agrees at 16 bases. CDR3 size: 17 residues. Germline V gene lookup returns CDR1 SGHRS and CDR2 YFSETQ. J lost 7 bases, V lost 4 bases, and 9 bases had no gene match. The CDR3, as DNA: TGCGCCAGCAGCAAGGGACTAGCGGGGGGGCGCTGGAATACGCAGTATTTT. It yields the protein CASSKGLAGGRWNTQYF. Full variable domain (missing parts from reference TRBV5-1 and TRBJ2-3): KAGVTQTPRYLIKTRGQQVTLSCSPISGHRSVSWYQQTPGQGLQFLFEYFSETQRNKGNFPGRFSGRQFSNSRSEMNVSTLELGDSALYLCASSKGLAGGRWNTQYFGPGTRLTVL.

This clonotype was seen a few times. CDR3 region: CASIRQFSTDTQYF. In nucleotides, the CDR3 is TGTGCCAGCATTCGACAGTTTAGCACAGATACGCAGTATTTT. The chain uses TRBV6-8 and TRBJ2-3; possibly TRBD1 for D (5 bases). The germline CDR1 and CDR2 sequences are MNHGY and SAAAGT. Trimming removed 7 bases at V and 0 bases at J, with 11 bases between. The CDR3 length is 14 residues.

The rearrangement uses TRBV20-1 and TRBJ2-1; unclear D gene. Germline assignment: CDR1 DFQATT and CDR2 SNEGSKA (reference sequence). The CDR3 consists of 17 residues. V lost 1 base, J lost 0 bases, and 16 bases lay in between. CDR3 sequence: CSARVGLPHYSYNEQFF. The DNA for the CDR3 is TGCAGTGCTAGAGTTGGGCTACCTCATTACTCCTACAATGAGCAGTTCTTC.

The chain joins TRBV11-2 to TRBJ2-7, with unresolved D. Germline V gene lookup returns CDR1 SGHAT and CDR2 FQNNGV. Trimming stripped 7 bases from V and 6 bases from J, with 28 bases between. There are 17 residues in the CDR3. The CDR3 protein is CASMAVGFGWKLGEQYF. CDR3 nucleotide sequence: TGTGCCAGCATGGCGGTGGGCTTTGGGTGGAAATTGGGCGAGCAGTACTTC.

The V and J genes are TRBV6-1 and TRBJ2-7, with D maybe TRBD1 (5 bases). This CDR3 contains 16 residues. With 8 bases removed from V and 1 base from J, the gap between germline ends came to 21 bases. CDR1 is MNHNS and CDR2 is SASEGT in the germline V gene. The CDR3 DNA follows: TGTGCCAGCCCTCACGGCAGGCCAGGGTTTTCCTACGAGCAGTACTTC. Its translation is CASPHGRPGFSYEQYF.

The sample holds a few counts of this clonotype. The chain links TRBV19 to TRBJ1-2; 8 nucleotides line up with TRBD1. The CDR3 has 15 residues. Germline V lookup: CDR1 LNHDA, CDR2 SQIVND (reference sequence). V dropped 5 bases and J dropped 7; count of bases not matched to a gene: 12. This chain's CDR3 is CASSHYGQGSSGYTF. The CDR3 nucleotides are TGTGCCAGTAGTCATTATGGACAGGGAAGTAGTGGCTACACCTTC.

This clonotype showed up many times. The chain combines TRBV7-2 with TRBJ1-2; 7 bases align to TRBD1. Germline V CDR1 and CDR2: SGHTA, FQGNSA. This CDR3 comprises 17 residues. With 2 bases clipped from V and 1 base from J, the junction kept 10 bases outside the gene matches. This chain's CDR3 is CASSLSSRTGVNYGYTF. CDR3 coding DNA: TGTGCCAGCAGCTTATCTAGTCGGACAGGAGTTAACTATGGCTACACCTTC.

On this clonotype itself: The CDR3 ends on some other residue instead of the conserved phenylalanine or tryptophan, so this is likely a read error. The limits of the CDR3 on the DNA are not certain, so only TCRdb's listed CDR3 is given. This rearrangement joins TRBV6-2 or TRBV6-3 to TRBJ2-1; the DNA was not compared with TRBD2, the D call given in the table. CDR1 and CDR2 (germline): MNHEY, SVGEGT. The CDR3 length is 19 residues, termini included. This CDR3 reads CASSYSGFFGGGVYNEQLL.

The table lists this clonotype with many counts. This chain uses TRBV7-2 with TRBJ2-4, with D possibly called TRBD1 or TRBD2 (6 bases each). CDR3 length: 13 amino acids. V was cut by 3 bases and J by 8 bases, with 11 bases left in between. Germline CDR1 reads SGHTA; CDR2 reads FQGNSA. This CDR3 reads CASSFAEGDIQYF. CDR3 sequence (DNA): TGTGCCAGCAGCTTCGCGGAGGGGGACATTCAGTACTTC.

The V call is TRBV15, the J call TRBJ1-3, with a possible D match to TRBD1 (6 bases). CDR1 and CDR2 from the germline V gene are LNHNV and YYDKDF (reference sequence). The germline V and J ends were trimmed by 1 base and 0 bases, with 10 bases remaining between them. This CDR3 spans 16 amino acids. In DNA form, the CDR3 reads TGTGCCACCAGCAGAGTTACAGGGCGCTCTGGAAACACCATATATTTT. Its translation: CATSRVTGRSGNTIYF.

On this clonotype: A clone one base away is much larger, so this may be a read error. The conserved closing phenylalanine or tryptophan is absent in this CDR3, likely reflecting a read error. The chain recombines TRBV19 with TRBJ1-6; D perhaps matches TRBD1 (5 bases). There are 15 residues in the CDR3. V was pared by 7 bases and J by 2 bases, with 12 bases between. Looked up from germline, CDR1 is LNHDA and CDR2 is SQIVND (reference sequence). CDR3 amino acids: CASNLGGTYNSPLHC. The CDR3 DNA is TGTGCCAGTAATTTGGGGGGTACCTATAATTCACCCCTCCACTGT.

The rearrangement links TRBV27 to TRBJ1-4; a possible D gene is TRBD1 (5 bases). V gave up 4 bases and J gave up 2 bases, with 11 bases separating them. The CDR3 sequence is 15 residues long. CDR1 MNHEY and CDR2 SMNVEV come from the germline V gene (reference sequence). The CDR3 is CASSYGGFTNEKLFF. The CDR3 nucleotides are TGTGCCAGCAGTTATGGGGGATTTACTAATGAAAAACTGTTTTTT.

This clonotype was detected only a few times. V gene TRBV4-3 combines with J gene TRBJ1-5; the D gene is possibly TRBD1 (6 bases). This CDR3 has 18 amino acids. Trimming removed 0 bases from V and 3 bases from J, with 18 bases in between. Germline V gives CDR1 LGHNA, CDR2 YSLEER. Here the CDR3 DNA reads TGCGCCAGCAGCCAAGAGCGGGGGGCGGTTGGGGACAATCAGCCCCAGCATTTT. Translation: CASSQERGAVGDNQPQHF.